These 13 T cell receptor beta chains originate from one sample sequenced in a study of T cells after posttransplantation cyclophosphamide. Using immunoSEQ multiplex PCR, the repertoire was profiled, and TCRdb retains in-frame clones only, with some absent. The sample records roughly 20,000 clones, 95% to 99% being singletons. The naive gate required viable CD3+CD4+ or CD3+CD8+ cells with CCR7+CD45RA+CD45RO-CD95-CD27+CD28+ phenotype. Sequenced input: naive CD4+ T cells sorted from PBMCs. These receptors were collected from a man in his forties in good health, CMV-negative, and a related stem cell transplant donor.

The chain carries TRBV9 and TRBJ2-7, with D tentatively TRBD2 (6 bases). V lost 7 bases to trimming and J lost 5 bases, with 19 bases between them. Germline V CDR1 and CDR2: SGDLS, YYNGEE. This CDR3 region has 14 residues. DNA of the CDR3: TGTGCCAGCGGCCCTGCGGGGAGATGGGACGAGCAGTACTTC. The encoded protein is CASGPAGRWDEQYF.

The V gene is TRBV27, the J gene TRBJ1-2; D gene ambiguous. Germline CDR1 reads MNHEY; CDR2 reads SMNVEV (reference sequence). This CDR3 has 15 amino acids. Trimming removed 5 bases at V and 0 bases at J, with 13 bases between. The CDR3 DNA reads as TGTGCCAGCAGTCCCCTAGTCAGCGCTAACTATGGCTACACCTTC. Translation gives CASSPLVSANYGYTF.

This chain joins TRBV11-2 and TRBJ2-1; a possible D gene is TRBD2 (5 bases). In germline, CDR1 is SGHAT, CDR2 FQNNGV. The CDR3 contains 16 residues. Trimming removed 1 base at V and 4 bases at J, with 14 bases between. CDR3 sequence (DNA): TGTGCCAGCAGCTTAGTTGTGGGAGCGGCGTACAATGAGCAGTTCTTC. This gives the protein CASSLVVGAAYNEQFF.

V is TRBV25-1 and J is TRBJ1-3; D gene unclear. Trimming removed 7 bases at V and 4 bases at J, with 11 bases between. CDR1 is MGHDK and CDR2 is SYGVNS in the germline V gene. The CDR3 runs to 13 residues. CDR3 DNA: TGTGCCAGCACTACGACTGGGGGAAACACCATATATTTT. Residues: CASTTTGGNTIYF.

This rearrangement joins TRBV30 to TRBJ2-7, with a possible D match to TRBD1 (6 bases). The V gene lost 2 bases and the J gene lost 3 bases, with 14 bases spanning the gap. CDR1 is GTSNPN, CDR2 SVGIG, per germline (reference sequence). CDR3 length: 14 residues. For the CDR3, the DNA is TGTGCCTGGAGTAGTGGGGGCGCAGGCTACGAGCAGTACTTC. Amino acids: CAWSSGGAGYEQYF.

The CDR3, as DNA: TGTGCCAGCAGCTACAGGACAGGGAGAAGAACAGATACGCAGTATTTT. This codes for CASSYRTGRRTDTQYF. J is TRBJ2-3 and V is TRBV7-3; 8 nucleotides align to TRBD1. With V trimmed by 4 bases and J by 3 bases, 9 bases remained unmatched. CDR1 and CDR2 (germline): SGHTA, FQGTGA. This CDR3 comprises 16 residues.

The CDR3 sequence: CASSVGADRTDTQYF. CDR3 sequence (DNA): TGTGCCAGCAGCGTAGGAGCGGACCGGACAGATACGCAGTATTTT. The chain has TRBV9 and TRBJ2-3, with a weak D call TRBD2 (5 bases). The CDR3 loop spans 15 amino acids. The ends were cut back, 0 bases at V and 3 bases at J, with 11 bases in the middle. Germline V gene sequence: CDR1 SGDLS, CDR2 YYNGEE.

CDR3 loop: CASNSRTGNYEQYF. The CDR3 DNA sequence: TGTGCCAGCAATTCGAGGACAGGGAACTACGAGCAGTACTTC. The gene calls are TRBV2 and TRBJ2-7; TRBD1 aligns across 8 bases. The ends lost 7 bases at V and 3 bases at J; junction bases unmatched: 8. Looked up from germline, CDR1 is SNHLY and CDR2 is FYNNEI. This CDR3 contains 14 residues.

The V gene is TRBV28, the J gene TRBJ2-1; TRBD2 agrees at 7 bases. The CDR3 has 16 residues. CDR1 is MDHEN and CDR2 is SYDVKM in the germline V gene. The junction had 15 bases not matched to a gene; V was cut back by 7 bases and J by 6 bases. This CDR3 is CASTTVRASGSNEQFF. The CDR3 nucleotides read TGTGCCAGCACCACCGTGCGGGCTAGCGGAAGCAATGAGCAGTTCTTC.

The sample holds one count of this clone. V is TRBV7-2 and J is TRBJ1-2; tentatively, D is TRBD1 (6 bases). V lost 5 bases and J lost 0, with 16 bases in between. Germline CDR1 reads SGHTA; CDR2 reads FQGNSA. The CDR3 runs to 16 residues. The CDR3 protein is CASSANREGANYGYTF. The CDR3 nucleotides read TGTGCCAGCAGCGCCAACAGGGAGGGGGCTAACTATGGCTACACCTTC.

V and J are TRBV5-1 and TRBJ2-5, with 7 bases lining up with TRBD1. CDR3 length: 13 amino acids. CDR1 and CDR2 (germline): SGHRS, YFSETQ. With 4 bases clipped from V and 4 bases from J, the junction kept 4 bases outside the gene matches. The CDR3 sequence is CASSPRQGETQYF. The DNA for the CDR3 is TGCGCCAGCAGCCCCAGACAGGGAGAGACCCAGTACTTC.

V is TRBV5-5 and J is TRBJ1-5; D is unresolved. Germline assignment: CDR1 SGHKS and CDR2 YYEKEE (reference sequence). The CDR3 has 14 residues. Trimming took 0 bases from V and 5 from J, leaving 9 bases between them. CDR3 amino acids: CASSLEQSYQPQHF. The CDR3, as DNA: TGTGCCAGCAGCTTGGAACAGTCTTATCAGCCCCAGCATTTT. The complete variable domain, with remaining parts taken from reference TRBV5-5 and TRBJ1-5, reads DAGVTQSPTHLIKTRGQQVTLRCSPISGHKSVSWYQQVLGQGPQFIFQYYEKEERGRGNFPDRFSARQFPNYSSELNVNALLLGDSALYLCASSLEQSYQPQHFGDGTRLSIL.

This clone was seen only once. The chain uses TRBV7-3 and TRBJ2-7, with TRBD1 as a possible D gene (5 bases). The CDR3 consists of 12 residues. V lost 4 bases, J lost 4 bases, and 8 bases lay in between. Germline V gene sequence: CDR1 SGHTA, CDR2 FQGTGA. CDR3 protein: CASSSPGYEQYF. The CDR3 coding sequence is TGTGCCAGCAGCTCTCCAGGGTACGAGCAGTACTTC.